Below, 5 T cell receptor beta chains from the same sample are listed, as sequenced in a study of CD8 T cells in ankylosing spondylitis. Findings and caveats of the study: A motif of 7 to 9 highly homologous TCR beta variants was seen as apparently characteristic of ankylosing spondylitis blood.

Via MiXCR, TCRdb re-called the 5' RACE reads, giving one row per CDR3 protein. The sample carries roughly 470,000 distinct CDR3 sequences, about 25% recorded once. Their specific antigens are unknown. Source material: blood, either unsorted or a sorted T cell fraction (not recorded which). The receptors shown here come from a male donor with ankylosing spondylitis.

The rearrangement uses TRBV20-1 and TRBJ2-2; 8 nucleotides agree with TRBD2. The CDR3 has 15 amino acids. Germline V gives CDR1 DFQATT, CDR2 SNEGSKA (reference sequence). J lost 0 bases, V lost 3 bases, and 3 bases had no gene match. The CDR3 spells CSASGREANTGELFF. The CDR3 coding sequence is TGCAGTGCTAGTGGGCGGGAGGCGAACACCGGGGAGCTGTTTTTT.

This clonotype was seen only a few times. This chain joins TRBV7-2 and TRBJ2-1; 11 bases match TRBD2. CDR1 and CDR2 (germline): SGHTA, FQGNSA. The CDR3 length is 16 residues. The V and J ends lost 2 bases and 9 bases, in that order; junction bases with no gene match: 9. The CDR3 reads CASSLNLLAGGLEQFF. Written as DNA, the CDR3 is TGTGCCAGCAGCTTAAATCTGCTAGCGGGAGGACTTGAGCAGTTCTTC. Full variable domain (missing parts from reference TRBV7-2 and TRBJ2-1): GAGVSQSPSNKVTEKGKDVELRCDPISGHTALYWYRQSLGQGLEFLIYFQGNSAPDKSGLPSDRFSAERTGGSVSTLTIQRTQQEDSAVYLCASSLNLLAGGLEQFFGPGTRLTVL.

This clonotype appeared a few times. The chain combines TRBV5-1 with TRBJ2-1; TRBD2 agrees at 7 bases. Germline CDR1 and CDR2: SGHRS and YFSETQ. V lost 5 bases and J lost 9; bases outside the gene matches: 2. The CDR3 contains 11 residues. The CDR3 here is CASRGGSEQFF. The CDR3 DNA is TGCGCCAGCAGGGGGGGGAGTGAGCAGTTCTTC.

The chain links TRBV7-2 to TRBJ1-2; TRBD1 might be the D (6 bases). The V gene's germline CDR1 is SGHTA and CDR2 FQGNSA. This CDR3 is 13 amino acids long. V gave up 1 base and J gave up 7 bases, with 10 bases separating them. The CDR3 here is CASSLEGGRGYTF. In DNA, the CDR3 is TGTGCCAGCAGCTTAGAAGGGGGTCGTGGCTACACCTTC.

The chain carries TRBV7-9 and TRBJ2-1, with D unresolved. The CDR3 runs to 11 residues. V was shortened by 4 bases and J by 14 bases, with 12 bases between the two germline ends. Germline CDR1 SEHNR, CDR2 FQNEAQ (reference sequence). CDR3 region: CASSSQRPEFF. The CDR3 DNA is TGTGCCAGCAGCTCTCAGCGTCCGGAGTTCTTC.